This is a list of T cell receptor beta chains from one sample in a study of cytomegalovirus exposure and HLA in healthy donors. The method was immunoSEQ multiplex PCR; TCRdb's version includes in-frame clones alone and lacks a portion of them. Of some 170,000 clones listed, 87% were seen once; the top ten hold around 0.93%. Sequenced: PBMCs. The receptors come from a woman in her thirties in good health and CMV-seronegative. The CDR3 runs from the conserved cysteine through the conserved F or W. A D gene is named only where the DNA matches it firmly. Size tells how often a clone was seen (once, few, many) or the class of an expanded clone, and some rows leave it out.

clone_size	v_call	j_call	d_call	cdr3_aa	cdr3_nt
-	TRBV28	TRBJ1-5	-	CASSFPGRWDQPQHF	TGTGCCAGCAGTTTCCCCGGCAGGTGGGATCAGCCCCAGCATTTT
-	TRBV7-9	TRBJ1-5	-	CASSLALGPQHF	TGTGCCAGCAGCTTAGCCCTCGGGCCCCAGCATTTT
-	TRBV2	TRBJ2-1	TRBD1	CASSEARGSWDRGNEQFF	TGTGCCAGCAGTGAAGCGCGCGGGTCCTGGGACAGGGGGAATGAGCAGTTCTTC
-	TRBV27	TRBJ1-4	-	CASSYRDDEKLFF	TGTGCCAGCAGTTACAGGGATGATGAAAAACTGTTTTTT
-	TRBV19	TRBJ1-5	-	CASRARGLSNQPQHF	TGTGCCAGTAGGGCCCGGGGGTTGAGCAATCAGCCCCAGCATTTT
-	TRBV28	TRBJ2-2	-	CASLSIGELFF	TGTGCCAGTTTGAGTATCGGGGAGCTGTTTTTT
-	TRBV10-1	TRBJ1-2	-	CASSPEGRYGYTF	TGCGCCAGCAGTCCAGAGGGAAGGTATGGCTACACCTTC
-	TRBV5-6	TRBJ2-7	TRBD1	CASSSTGVVYEQYF	TGTGCCAGCAGCTCGACAGGGGTGGTCTACGAGCAGTACTTC
few	TRBV19	TRBJ2-3	TRBD2	CASGTSGGAGTDTQYF	TGTGCCAGCGGAACTAGCGGGGGGGCGGGGACAGATACGCAGTATTTT
few	TRBV4-3	TRBJ2-1	-	CASSQALGNEQFF	TGCGCCAGCAGCCAGGCACTAGGCAATGAGCAGTTCTTC
-	TRBV7-2	TRBJ2-1	-	CASSLEGGPYNEQFF	TGTGCCAGCAGCTTAGAGGGGGGGCCCTACAATGAGCAGTTCTTC
-	TRBV28	TRBJ2-6	-	CASRPQGSGANVLTF	TGTGCCAGCAGGCCACAGGGCTCCGGGGCCAACGTCCTGACTTTC
-	TRBV19	TRBJ2-1	-	CASRPYRQGGHNEQFF	TGTGCCAGCCGACCGTACAGGCAGGGAGGACACAATGAGCAGTTCTTC
-	TRBV9	TRBJ2-2	TRBD1	CASSAIGGPGELFF	TGTGCCAGCAGCGCTATAGGGGGCCCCGGGGAGCTGTTTTTT
-	TRBV5-4	TRBJ2-7	-	CASSYRDNAYEQYF	TGTGCCAGCAGCTATCGGGACAACGCCTACGAGCAGTACTTC
-	TRBV5-1	TRBJ1-4	-	CASSLGRNEKLFF	TGCGCCAGCAGCTTGGGGAGGAATGAAAAACTGTTTTTT
-	TRBV7-6	TRBJ2-1	TRBD2	CASTLGTSGYNEQFF	TGTGCCAGCACCCTCGGGACTAGCGGCTACAATGAGCAGTTCTTC
-	TRBV5-1	TRBJ2-2	TRBD2	CASSLVAGGPSTVAGELFF	TGCGCCAGCAGCTTGGTAGCGGGGGGGCCTAGTACCGTTGCCGGGGAGCTGTTTTTT
-	TRBV27	TRBJ2-7	TRBD1	CASSSWDRWYEQYF	TGTGCCAGCAGTTCGTGGGACAGGTGGTACGAGCAGTACTTC
few	TRBV6-4	TRBJ2-1	-	CASSWAGEEDEQFF	TGTGCCAGCAGTTGGGCAGGGGAAGAGGATGAGCAGTTCTTC
-	TRBV5-1	TRBJ1-2	-	CASSSTGTSGNYGYTF	TGCGCCAGCAGCTCCACCGGGACATCGGGTAACTATGGCTACACCTTC
-	TRBV30	TRBJ1-1	-	CAWRQAGRNTEAFF	TGTGCCTGGAGGCAGGCGGGGCGAAACACTGAAGCTTTCTTT
-	TRBV12-1	TRBJ1-1	-	CASSVTGDLYMNTEAFF	TGTGCCAGCAGCGTTACAGGGGACCTCTACATGAACACTGAAGCTTTCTTT
-	TRBV7-8	TRBJ2-7	-	CASSLAQTSAYEQYF	TGTGCCAGCAGCTTAGCACAGACGTCTGCCTACGAGCAGTACTTC
-	TRBV7-9	TRBJ1-1	-	CASSPPDSHTEAFF	TGTGCCAGCAGCCCCCCCGACAGTCACACTGAAGCTTTCTTT
-	TRBV6-6	TRBJ2-7	-	CASSKQGPYEQYF	TGTGCCAGCAGCAAACAGGGTCCTTACGAGCAGTACTTC
-	TRBV4-3	TRBJ1-1	-	CASSQGAGVAEAFF	TGCGCCAGCAGCCAAGGGGCGGGGGTGGCTGAAGCTTTCTTT